These 7 T cell receptor beta chains came from one sample sequenced in a study of breast tumors, draining lymph nodes, adjacent tissues. Samples came from axillary lymph nodes draining the breast cancer. TCRdb ran MiXCR on the multiplex PCR reads and lists one entry per CDR3 protein. The sample lists 80,000 to 130,000 distinct CDR3 sequences, roughly 20% seen once, with roughly 1.2% in the top ten. The sequencing input was axillary lymph node tissue. The receptors originated from a female donor with breast cancer. Some clones in this sample may be carry-over from other donors' samples.

The chain has TRBV27 and TRBJ1-5, with D hard to call. V lost 5 bases, J lost 4 bases, and 12 bases lay in between. The germline V gene encodes CDR1 MNHEY and CDR2 SMNVEV (reference sequence). This CDR3 is built from 14 residues. In nucleotides, the CDR3 is TGTGCCAGCAGTCCCATTCCTCCAAATCAGCCCCAGCATTTT. Translation gives CASSPIPPNQPQHF.

This clonotype was picked up many times. The rearrangement joins TRBV3-1 to TRBJ1-6; possible D gene TRBD1, 6 bases. The CDR3 loop spans 16 amino acids. Germline V gene data show CDR1 as LGHDT and CDR2 as YNNKEL (reference sequence). The ends were cut back, 4 bases at V and 7 bases at J, with 17 bases in the middle. The CDR3 spells CASSRLIQGSNSPLHF. Written as DNA, the CDR3 is TGTGCCAGCAGCCGCCTAATACAGGGTAGCAATTCACCCCTCCACTTT.

This clonotype was observed many times. The chain carries TRBV27 and TRBJ1-2; 11 bases fit TRBD1. Germline loops: CDR1 MNHEY, CDR2 SMNVEV (reference sequence). The CDR3 contains 15 residues. V lost 0 bases and J lost 5; bases outside the gene matches: 2. CDR3 DNA: TGTGCCAGCAGTTTATCGGGGACAGGGGGTTATGGCTACACCTTC. Its protein is CASSLSGTGGYGYTF.

In its sample, this clonotype was seen many times. This sequence joins TRBV7-9 and TRBJ2-7, with 11 bases fitting TRBD1. Germline CDR1 is SEHNR and CDR2 is FQNEAQ (reference sequence). V was pared by 5 bases and J by 5 bases, with 11 bases of the junction left unmatched. The CDR3 is 16 amino acids. CDR3 coding DNA: TGTGCCAGCAGCCAAGGACAGGGGGCTCTCGGTCACGAGCAGTACTTC. This gives the protein CASSQGQGALGHEQYF.

The chain carries TRBV5-1 and TRBJ1-1, with D uncertain. Trimming took 4 bases from V and 1 from J, leaving 11 bases between them. Germline V CDR1 and CDR2: SGHRS, YFSETQ. CDR3 length: 14 residues. The CDR3 sequence is CASSAGTGNTEAFF. CDR3 nucleotide sequence: TGCGCCAGCAGCGCGGGAACTGGGAACACTGAAGCTTTCTTT.

Many counts were recorded for this clonotype. V and J are TRBV20-1 and TRBJ2-7; 8 nucleotides match TRBD2. The CDR3 runs to 16 residues. Per the germline V gene, CDR1 is DFQATT and CDR2 is SNEGSKA (reference sequence). The CDR3 reads CSVTSGDGLAFYEQYF. The CDR3 DNA sequence: TGCAGCGTCACCAGTGGGGATGGACTAGCTTTTTACGAGCAGTACTTC.

In this sample, this clonotype turned up many times. V gene TRBV19 combines with J gene TRBJ1-5; D possibly corresponds to TRBD1 (5 bases). This CDR3 contains 16 residues. V shed 3 bases and J shed 0 bases, with 12 bases lying between them. The germline gives CDR1 LNHDA, CDR2 SQIVND (reference sequence). CDR3 coding DNA: TGTGCCAGTAGTATGTTCGCAGGGTATAGCAATCAGCCCCAGCATTTT. Protein product: CASSMFAGYSNQPQHF. Full variable domain (rest looked up from reference TRBV19 and TRBJ1-5): DGGITQSPKYLFRKEGQNVTLSCEQNLNHDAMYWYRQDPGQGLRLIYYSQIVNDFQKGDIAEGYSVSREKKESFPLTVTSAQKNPTAFYLCASSMFAGYSNQPQHFGDGTRLSIL.